A single count supports the clone carrying this T cell receptor (beta chain). Its antigen remains unknown. The data are from a study of graft-versus-host responses after intestinal transplantation. Turning to the study itself: In this cohort, recipients had multivisceral, liver-intestinal, or isolated intestinal transplants. Study observations and caveats: There was an association between peak levels of circulating GvH clones and early post-transplant HvG declines. Allograft graft-versus-host to host-versus-graft clonal ratios ran high in patients with graft-donor T cell macrochimerism.

Per germline, CDR1 WNHNN and CDR2 SYGVQD (reference sequence). The V and J ends lost 5 bases and 2 bases, in that order; junction bases with no gene match: 11. The CDR3 is 18 amino acids. Generated by immunoSEQ multiplex PCR, the TCRdb table keeps only in-frame clones and is missing some. The sample consists of about 96,000 clones, over 85% of them appearing once. The chain joins TRBV10-1 to TRBJ1-5; TRBD1 aligns across 11 bases. Specimen: unstimulated CD4+ T cells sorted from spleen or lymph node cells, collected before intestinal transplant. This receptor was taken from a human donor who received an intestinal transplant. The CDR3 protein is CASSPNRDRGIGNQPQHF. CDR3 DNA sequence: TGCGCCAGCAGTCCCAACCGGGACAGGGGGATCGGCAATCAGCCCCAGCATTTT.